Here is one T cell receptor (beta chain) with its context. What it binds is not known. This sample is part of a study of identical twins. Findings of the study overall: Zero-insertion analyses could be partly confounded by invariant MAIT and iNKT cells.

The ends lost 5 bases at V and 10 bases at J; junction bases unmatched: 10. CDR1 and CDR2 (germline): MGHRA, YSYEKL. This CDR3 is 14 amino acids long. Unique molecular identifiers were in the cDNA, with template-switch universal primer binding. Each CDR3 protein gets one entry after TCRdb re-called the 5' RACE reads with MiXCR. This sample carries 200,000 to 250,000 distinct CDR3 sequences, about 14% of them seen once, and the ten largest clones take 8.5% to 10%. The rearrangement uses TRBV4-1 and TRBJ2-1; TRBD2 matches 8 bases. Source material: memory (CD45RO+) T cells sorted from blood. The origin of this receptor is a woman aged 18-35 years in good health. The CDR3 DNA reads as TGCGCCAGCAGCTCCGGGACTAGTGTGCGAGAGCAGTTCTTC. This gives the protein CASSSGTSVREQFF.